This TCR beta chain was profiled in a study of T cells in Graves' hyperthyroidism and ophthalmopathy. Overall study context: Peripheral blood was secured at the point of initial diagnosis, before any treatment. General study results and limits: The authors' 13 V-J model separated ophthalmopathy from stable hyperthyroidism.

TCR beta CDR3 regions were amplified from RNA. The study used the HTBI primer set for a first-round RT-PCR of the TCR CDR3. In TCRdb, the multiplex PCR reads were re-called with MiXCR into one record per CDR3 protein. The sample has 640,000 or so distinct CDR3 sequences, 13% to 15% seen once; the top ten hold more than 6%. CDR3 length: 12 residues. Germline CDR1 reads SGHRS; CDR2 reads YFSETQ. The V gene lost 4 bases and the J gene lost 5 bases, with 7 bases spanning the gap. For the diagnoses, clinical symptoms, serum thyroxine and TRAb, thyroid ultrasound and orbital computed tomography were used. Details on this clonotype: Its specificity is unknown.

The rearrangement links TRBV5-1 to TRBJ1-3; unclear D gene. Sample: blood. The clonotype originates from a woman between 18 and 29 years old with Graves' ophthalmopathy. The CDR3 DNA reads as TGCGCCAGCAGCAATCAGAGAAACACCATATATTTT. Its translation: CASSNQRNTIYF.